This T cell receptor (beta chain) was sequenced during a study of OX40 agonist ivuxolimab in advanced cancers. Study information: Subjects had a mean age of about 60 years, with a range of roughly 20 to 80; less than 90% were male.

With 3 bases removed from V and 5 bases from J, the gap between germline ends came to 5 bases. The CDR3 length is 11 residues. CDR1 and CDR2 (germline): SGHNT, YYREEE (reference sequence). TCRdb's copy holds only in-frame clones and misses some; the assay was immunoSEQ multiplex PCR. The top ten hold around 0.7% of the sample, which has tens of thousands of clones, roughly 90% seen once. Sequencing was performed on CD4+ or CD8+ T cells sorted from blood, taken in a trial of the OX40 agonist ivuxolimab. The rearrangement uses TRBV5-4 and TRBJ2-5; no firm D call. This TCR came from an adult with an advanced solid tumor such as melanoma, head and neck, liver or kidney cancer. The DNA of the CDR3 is TGTGCCAGCAGCTCGTTGGAGACCCAGTACTTC. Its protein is CASSSLETQYF.